Below, 25 T cell receptor beta chains from the same sample are listed, as sequenced in a study of blood T cell repertoires in COVID-19. The data were produced by immunoSEQ multiplex PCR, yet TCRdb's version contains in-frame clones alone and is incomplete. The sample records about 140,000 clones, more than 60% being singletons. The specimen sequenced was peripheral blood. Every receptor here comes from a man over 45 with acute or convalescent COVID-19.

The DNA of the CDR3 is TGTGCCAGCAGTGAATGGAGCGGGGGAAAGGAGACCCAGTACTTC. It is translated as CASSEWSGGKETQYF. This rearrangement joins TRBV25-1 to TRBJ2-5; 8 bases map to TRBD2. In germline, CDR1 is MGHDK, CDR2 SYGVNS. The length of the CDR3 is 15 residues. J lost 5 bases, V lost 1 base, and 6 bases had no gene match. The full variable domain, with the rest looked up from reference TRBV25-1 and TRBJ2-5, is EADIYQTPRYLVIGTGKKITLECSQTMGHDKMYWYQQDPGMELHLIHYSYGVNSTEKGDLSSESTVSRIRTEHFPLTLESARPSHTSQYLCASSEWSGGKETQYFGPGTRLLVL.

The rearrangement links TRBV5-6 to TRBJ1-3; a weak D match, TRBD1 (6 bases). The germline V and J ends were trimmed by 4 bases and 0 bases, with 11 bases remaining between them. Germline loops: CDR1 SGHDT, CDR2 YYEEEE. The CDR3 totals 15 residues. CDR3 loop: CASSQTGSSGNTIYF. The CDR3 region has the DNA TGTGCCAGCAGCCAGACAGGCTCCTCTGGAAACACCATATATTTT.

J is TRBJ2-1 and V is TRBV29-1; TRBD1 might be the D (5 bases). CDR1 and CDR2 from the germline V gene are SQVTM and ANQGSEA. Trimming left V 5 bases short and J 0 bases short, with 17 bases between. The CDR3 is made up of 16 amino acids. CDR3 sequence (DNA): TGCAGCGTTCTCTCATTTGAAGGGGCCTCCTACAATGAGCAGTTCTTC. Translation gives CSVLSFEGASYNEQFF.

V gene TRBV19 combines with J gene TRBJ2-1, with 9 bases matching TRBD1. Germline CDR1 and CDR2: LNHDA and SQIVND (reference sequence). Losses at the gene ends were 5 bases for V and 9 bases for J; bases not matched to a gene: 11. There are 15 residues in the CDR3. The CDR3 DNA is TGTGCCAGTAGTTTCCGGACAGGGGATGTCGGTGAGCAGTTCTTC. It translates to CASSFRTGDVGEQFF.

This chain links TRBV7-6 with TRBJ2-2; 12 bases fit TRBD2. Germline V CDR1 and CDR2: SGHVS, FNYEAQ. The V and J ends lost 6 bases and 5 bases, in that order; junction bases with no gene match: 13. The length of the CDR3 is 18 residues. The CDR3 coding sequence is TGTGCCAGCAGACCCGCCTCTCTAGCGGGGGGGCATACCGGGGAGCTGTTTTTT. It translates to CASRPASLAGGHTGELFF.

The chain couples TRBV10-1 to TRBJ2-3, with TRBD1 matching over 11 bases. V shed 4 bases and J 6 bases; nucleotides not matched to a gene: 3. Looked up from germline, CDR1 is WNHNN and CDR2 is SYGVQD (reference sequence). The CDR3 loop spans 14 amino acids. CDR3 in amino acids: CASSADRGPDTQYF. The CDR3, as DNA: TGCGCCAGCAGTGCGGACAGGGGGCCCGATACGCAGTATTTT.

This chain joins TRBV2 and TRBJ2-1; TRBD2 matches at 8 bases. Germline V gives CDR1 SNHLY, CDR2 FYNNEI. Trimming cost V 8 bases and J 0 bases; bases outside gene matches: 0. The CDR3 spans 13 residues. CDR3 bases: TGTGCCAGCCTAGCGGGCTCCTACAATGAGCAGTTCTTC. Translating gives CASLAGSYNEQFF.

The gene calls are TRBV24-1 and TRBJ2-5; 10 positions match TRBD1. V was pared by 4 bases and J by 4 bases, with 8 bases of the junction left unmatched. This CDR3 spans 16 amino acids. Germline V CDR1 and CDR2: KGHDR, SFDVKD. CDR3 sequence reads: CATSDLNDRGRETQYF. The CDR3 DNA follows: TGTGCCACCAGTGACCTAAATGACAGGGGGCGAGAGACCCAGTACTTC.

The rearrangement uses TRBV18 and TRBJ1-4; D is possibly TRBD1 (6 bases). Germline-derived CDR1 and CDR2 are KGHSH and LQKENI. CDR3 length: 16 residues. V lost 3 bases, J lost 0 bases, and 11 bases lay in between. CDR3 in amino acids: CASSPQQGATNEKLFF. CDR3 DNA sequence: TGTGCCAGCTCACCCCAACAGGGCGCAACTAATGAAAAACTGTTTTTT.

The chain combines TRBV6-6 with TRBJ1-1; D gene unclear. V shed 2 bases and J shed 3 bases, with 7 bases lying between them. CDR1 and CDR2 (germline): MNHNY, SVGAGI (reference sequence). The CDR3 is 13 residues long. The CDR3 sequence: CASSYGRYTEAFF. The CDR3 DNA reads TGTGCCAGCAGTTACGGTAGATACACTGAAGCTTTCTTT.

The chain uses TRBV6-4 and TRBJ2-2; tentatively, D is TRBD1 (6 bases). The CDR3 has 15 amino acids. The V end was cut by 3 bases, the J end by 0 bases, with 8 bases between. CDR1 is MRHNA, CDR2 SNTAGT, per germline. The CDR3: CASSETGTNTGELFF. CDR3 DNA: TGTGCCAGCAGTGAGACAGGAACGAACACCGGGGAGCTGTTTTTT.

The chain links TRBV19 to TRBJ2-3; 9 nucleotides agree with TRBD2. Losses at the gene ends were 5 bases for V and 3 bases for J; bases not matched to a gene: 15. Germline V gives CDR1 LNHDA, CDR2 SQIVND (reference sequence). CDR3 length: 18 amino acids. The CDR3 nucleotides are TGTGCCAGTAGTTCAGGGCTTAGCGGGGGCCCTGAAACAGATACGCAGTATTTT. Translated: CASSSGLSGGPETDTQYF.

This clone was seen just once. The chain uses TRBV6-5 and TRBJ1-1, with 7 nucleotides matching TRBD1. The V gene end was trimmed by 8 bases and the J gene end by 4 bases; junction bases not matched to a gene: 10. The CDR3 is made up of 14 amino acids. From germline, CDR1 is MNHEY and CDR2 SVGAGI. As DNA, the CDR3 is TGTGCCAGCCAGAGGGCAGGGGGAGGCACTGAAGCTTTCTTT. Translated: CASQRAGGGTEAFF.

J is TRBJ2-3 and V is TRBV14; the match to TRBD1 covers 9 bases. J was trimmed by 1 base and V by 4 bases; bases with no gene match: 6. The CDR3 totals 16 residues. The V gene's germline CDR1 is SGHDN and CDR2 FVKESK. The CDR3 is CASSPTGGRGTDTQYF. The CDR3 DNA is TGTGCCAGCAGCCCTACAGGGGGCAGGGGCACAGATACGCAGTATTTT.

The chain recombines TRBV7-3 with TRBJ2-3; 8 positions agree with TRBD1. The germline CDR1 and CDR2 sequences are SGHTA and FQGTGA. The CDR3 is 15 residues long. V was pared by 7 bases and J by 3 bases, with 9 bases of the junction left unmatched. The CDR3 coding sequence is TGTGCCAGCACCCGGACAGGGTTATATACAGATACGCAGTATTTT. It is translated as CASTRTGLYTDTQYF. Full variable domain (outside the CDR3, taken from reference TRBV7-3 and TRBJ2-3): GAGVSQTPSNKVTEKGKYVELRCDPISGHTALYWYRQSLGQGPEFLIYFQGTGAADDSGLPNDRFFAVRPEGSVSTLKIQRTERGDSAVYLCASTRTGLYTDTQYFGPGTRLTVL.

The chain recombines TRBV5-1 with TRBJ2-3; D possibly corresponds to TRBD1 (6 bases). The CDR3 covers 14 residues. Germline V gene data show CDR1 as SGHRS and CDR2 as YFSETQ. Trimming shortened V by 3 bases and J by 5 bases, and 13 bases separated the two germline ends. The CDR3 reads CASSWRQVKDTQYF. CDR3 DNA sequence: TGCGCCAGCAGCTGGAGACAGGTGAAAGATACGCAGTATTTT.

V usage is TRBV19 and J usage is TRBJ2-2, with 9 nucleotides matching TRBD1. The V gene end was trimmed by 5 bases and the J gene end by 4 bases; junction bases not matched to a gene: 8. The CDR3 runs to 16 residues. Germline V gene data show CDR1 as LNHDA and CDR2 as SQIVND (reference sequence). The CDR3 spells CASSVTGGSGTGELFF. The CDR3 DNA sequence: TGTGCCAGTAGTGTCACAGGGGGCTCGGGCACCGGGGAGCTGTTTTTT.

The chain couples TRBV6-5 to TRBJ2-3; 10 bases fit TRBD1. Germline V CDR1 and CDR2: MNHEY, SVGAGI. This CDR3 comprises 15 residues. V dropped 4 bases and J dropped 4; count of bases not matched to a gene: 5. The CDR3 DNA reads as TGTGCCAGCAGTTCGACAGGGGGCTTGGCAGATACGCAGTATTTT. Its protein is CASSSTGGLADTQYF.

V is TRBV2 and J is TRBJ2-3, with 11 bases lining up with TRBD2. V dropped 9 bases and J dropped 2; count of bases not matched to a gene: 7. Germline V gene data show CDR1 as SNHLY and CDR2 as FYNNEI. The CDR3 totals 15 residues. CDR3 sequence reads: CARRISGGATDTQYF. CDR3 coding DNA: TGTGCCAGAAGGATTAGCGGGGGGGCCACAGATACGCAGTATTTT.

V gene TRBV6-5 combines with J gene TRBJ1-6, with 10 positions matching TRBD1. This CDR3 region has 15 residues. V gave up 4 bases and J gave up 8 bases; unmatched junction bases: 5. Germline assignment: CDR1 MNHEY and CDR2 SVGAGI. The DNA of the CDR3 is TGTGCCAGCAGTTCAAGACAGGGGGCTTATTCACCCCTCCACTTT. Translation: CASSSRQGAYSPLHF.

The chain combines TRBV2 with TRBJ1-2; maybe TRBD1 (5 bases). The germline V and J ends were trimmed by 7 bases and 3 bases, with 12 bases remaining between them. The V gene's germline CDR1 is SNHLY and CDR2 FYNNEI. This CDR3 is built from 13 residues. The CDR3 loop reads CASTRSRDYGYTF. The CDR3 nucleotides read TGTGCCAGCACGAGGAGCAGGGACTATGGCTACACCTTC.

CDR3: CASSLSAGGADGYTF. In DNA, the CDR3 is TGTGCCAGCAGTTTATCGGCAGGGGGCGCAGATGGCTACACCTTC. The chain couples TRBV28 to TRBJ1-2, with 8 bases that match TRBD1. Germline CDR1 MDHEN, CDR2 SYDVKM. This CDR3 contains 15 residues. With 1 base clipped from V and 6 bases from J, the junction kept 7 bases outside the gene matches.

The chain carries TRBV10-1 and TRBJ1-4, with D uncertain. V was clipped by 6 bases and J by 8 bases, with 13 bases between them. The CDR3 has 13 residues. The germline V gene encodes CDR1 WNHNN and CDR2 SYGVQD (reference sequence). CDR3 nucleotides: TGCGCCAGCAGCCCCAGGCCCGGCGAAAAACTGTTTTTT. It yields the protein CASSPRPGEKLFF.

This chain joins TRBV19 and TRBJ2-3, with 13 bases matching TRBD2. Trimming at V came to 6 bases and at J to 4 bases, leaving 7 bases not matched to a gene. Per germline, CDR1 LNHDA and CDR2 SQIVND (reference sequence). This CDR3 has 16 amino acids. The CDR3 region has the DNA TGTGCCAGTAGGAGTACTAGCGGGGGGGCTGCAGATACGCAGTATTTT. Translating gives CASRSTSGGAADTQYF.

CDR3 loop: CAISDRGYEQYV. CDR3 bases: TGTGCCATCAGTGACAGGGGGTACGAGCAGTACGTC. V and J are TRBV10-3 and TRBJ2-7, with 7 bases matching TRBD1. In germline, CDR1 is ENHRY, CDR2 SYGVKD. The CDR3 totals 12 residues. V shed 3 bases and J 4 bases; nucleotides not matched to a gene: 0.